The clone carrying this TCR beta chain was recorded a few times. Its antigen is undetermined. The PCR made use of 60 Vbeta and 13 Jbeta primers. Data came from immunoSEQ multiplex PCR; TCRdb stores just in-frame clones and leaves some out. The profile shows about 130,000 clones, about 15% of them singletons. The sample originates from a study of cytomegalovirus exposure and HLA in healthy donors. Study-level points and caveats: CMV antigen specificity was confirmed in vitro for a few CMV-associated chains. Follow-up analysis later connected one missense variant in DCLRE1C with trimming of TCR beta V- and J-genes.

With 4 bases clipped from V and 3 bases from J, the junction kept 5 bases outside the gene matches. The CDR3 runs 14 residues. From germline, CDR1 is SQVTM and CDR2 ANQGSEA. Participants comprised healthy donors of bone marrow. The sequencing input was PBMCs. The rearrangement uses TRBV29-1 and TRBJ1-4; 7 nucleotides line up with TRBD1. This clonotype was obtained from a female donor in good health and CMV-seropositive. Here the CDR3 reads CSVGIQGANEKLFF. CDR3 DNA sequence: TGCAGCGTTGGGATTCAGGGGGCTAATGAAAAACTGTTTTTT.